This T cell receptor (beta chain) is drawn from a study of regulatory T cells in long-lasting Graves disease. Described time point: newly diagnosed GD, antithyroid drugs for less than 3 months. TCR sequences were obtained from RNA taken from PBMCs. Through Arm-PCR of CDR3 regions and iRepertoire HTBI primers, TCR beta libraries were built. TCRdb analysed the multiplex PCR reads with MiXCR anew, one entry per CDR3 protein. The sample records a few hundred thousand distinct CDR3 sequences, 11% to 15% being singletons. Study results and caveats: Persistent disease preferred TRBV28, TRBJ1-2 and TRBJ2-5; new disease, TRBV20-1 and TRBJ2-1.

Per germline, CDR1 KGHSH and CDR2 LQKENI. The CDR3 is 13 amino acids. V lost 3 bases, J lost 4 bases, and 8 bases lay in between. This clonotype was seen more than once but under ten times. Its cognate antigen is unknown. These data also featured in a second study, about T cells in Graves' hyperthyroidism and ophthalmopathy. That source reports: Most thyroid clonotypes that were expanded above 0.001 also turned up in blood.

The specimen comprised peripheral blood mononuclear cells (PBMCs), sampled at new diagnosis, from a patient treated with antithyroid drugs. The V and J genes are TRBV18 and TRBJ2-3; no firm D call. This TCR was sampled from a woman aged 50 to 60 with Graves disease. The CDR3 coding sequence is TGTGCCAGCTCACCCCCCTCTGCAGATACGCAGTATTTT. This translates into CASSPPSADTQYF.